The rows below give T cell receptor beta chains drawn from one sample of a study of blood T cell repertoires in COVID-19. Profiled with immunoSEQ multiplex PCR; TCRdb holds only in-frame clones, not every one. This sample yields about 300,000 clones, of which 89% are seen a single time; roughly 1.9% belongs to the top ten. The sequenced material came from peripheral blood. These receptors all stem from a woman aged 30 to 39 with COVID-19, enrolled during active disease. CDR3s include the opening cysteine and the closing phenylalanine or tryptophan. A D gene is named only where the DNA matches it firmly. Size values are once, few and many counts, or a class for expanded clones, and some rows have none.

d_call: TRBD2
j_call: TRBJ2-3
clone_size: .
v_call: TRBV28
cdr3_aa: CASSLWRGGPDTQYF
cdr3_nt: TGTGCCAGCAGTTTGTGGCGGGGGGGCCCAGATACGCAGTATTTT

d_call: .
j_call: TRBJ2-4
clone_size: .
v_call: TRBV5-4
cdr3_aa: CASSQGLADIQYF
cdr3_nt: TGTGCCAGCAGCCAGGGACTGGCGGACATTCAGTACTTC

d_call: TRBD2
j_call: TRBJ2-1
clone_size: .
v_call: TRBV7-6
cdr3_aa: CASSLARGGRNEQFF
cdr3_nt: TGTGCCAGCAGCTTAGCGCGGGGGGGCCGGAATGAGCAGTTCTTC

d_call: .
j_call: TRBJ2-2
clone_size: .
v_call: TRBV7-2
cdr3_aa: CASSSPGQFVWGELFF
cdr3_nt: TGTGCCAGCAGCTCTCCGGGACAATTCGTTTGGGGGGAGCTGTTTTTT

d_call: .
j_call: TRBJ1-2
clone_size: .
v_call: TRBV29-1
cdr3_aa: CSVEWQGPLYGYTF
cdr3_nt: TGCAGCGTTGAGTGGCAGGGTCCCCTCTATGGCTACACCTTC

d_call: .
j_call: TRBJ1-5
clone_size: .
v_call: TRBV5-4
cdr3_aa: CASSPGANQPQHF
cdr3_nt: TGTGCCAGCAGCCCAGGGGCCAATCAGCCCCAGCATTTT

d_call: .
j_call: TRBJ1-5
clone_size: .
v_call: TRBV2
cdr3_aa: CASSVGQGGQPQHF
cdr3_nt: TGTGCCAGCAGTGTCGGTCAGGGTGGGCAGCCCCAGCATTTT

d_call: TRBD2
j_call: TRBJ2-1
clone_size: .
v_call: TRBV7-9
cdr3_aa: CASSLLGGGSYNEQFF
cdr3_nt: TGTGCCAGCAGCTTACTGGGCGGGGGGTCCTACAATGAGCAGTTCTTC

d_call: .
j_call: TRBJ1-2
clone_size: .
v_call: TRBV18
cdr3_aa: CASSPRAGDYGYTF
cdr3_nt: TGTGCCAGCTCACCACGTGCAGGGGACTATGGCTACACCTTC

d_call: .
j_call: TRBJ1-3
clone_size: many
v_call: TRBV2
cdr3_aa: CASSEATGLGGNTIYF
cdr3_nt: TGTGCCAGCAGTGAAGCTACAGGGCTGGGTGGAAACACCATATATTTT

d_call: .
j_call: TRBJ2-3
clone_size: .
v_call: TRBV7-9
cdr3_aa: CASSSLRAGTDTQYF
cdr3_nt: TGTGCCAGCAGCAGTTTGAGGGCGGGCACAGATACGCAGTATTTT

d_call: TRBD1
j_call: TRBJ1-6
clone_size: .
v_call: TRBV3-1/TRBV3-2
cdr3_aa: CASSQSGRGRGSPLHF
cdr3_nt: TGTGCCAGCAGCCAGAGTGGCAGGGGGCGGGGTTCACCCCTCCACTTT

d_call: TRBD1
j_call: TRBJ2-7
clone_size: many
v_call: TRBV2
cdr3_aa: CASSVRDRERGEQYF
cdr3_nt: TGTGCCAGCAGTGTTCGGGACAGGGAAAGAGGGGAGCAGTACTTC

d_call: .
j_call: TRBJ1-5
clone_size: .
v_call: TRBV2
cdr3_aa: CASSADISNQPQHF
cdr3_nt: TGTGCCAGCAGCGCTGACATAAGCAATCAGCCCCAGCATTTT

d_call: .
j_call: TRBJ1-5
clone_size: few
v_call: TRBV28
cdr3_aa: CASSPGRGESDQPQHF
cdr3_nt: TGTGCCAGCAGTCCCGGGAGGGGGGAATCGGATCAGCCCCAGCATTTT

d_call: TRBD1
j_call: TRBJ1-1
clone_size: once
v_call: TRBV2
cdr3_aa: CASSPLRQGQGGTEAFF
cdr3_nt: TGTGCCAGCAGTCCTTTACGACAGGGTCAGGGTGGCACTGAAGCTTTCTTT

d_call: TRBD1
j_call: TRBJ2-6
clone_size: .
v_call: TRBV15
cdr3_aa: CATSPARDRLSGANVLTF
cdr3_nt: TGTGCCACCAGCCCAGCCCGGGACAGGCTCTCTGGGGCCAACGTCCTGACTTTC

d_call: TRBD1
j_call: TRBJ2-3
clone_size: .
v_call: TRBV29-1
cdr3_aa: CSVGDRRTSTDTQYF
cdr3_nt: TGCAGCGTTGGGGACAGGCGGACTAGCACAGATACGCAGTATTTT

d_call: .
j_call: TRBJ1-5
clone_size: .
v_call: TRBV9
cdr3_aa: CASSVIGAYSNQPQHF
cdr3_nt: TGTGCCAGCAGCGTGATAGGGGCGTATAGCAATCAGCCCCAGCATTTT

d_call: .
j_call: TRBJ1-2
clone_size: few
v_call: TRBV6-5
cdr3_aa: CASSFSRGTGGYTF
cdr3_nt: TGTGCCAGCAGTTTCTCACGGGGGACGGGTGGCTACACCTTC

d_call: .
j_call: TRBJ1-2
clone_size: .
v_call: TRBV6-1
cdr3_aa: CASSEQGIYGYTF
cdr3_nt: TGTGCCAGCAGTGAACAGGGAATCTATGGCTACACCTTC

d_call: .
j_call: TRBJ2-5
clone_size: .
v_call: TRBV30
cdr3_aa: CAWSPGTNTETQYF
cdr3_nt: TGTGCCTGGAGTCCCGGGACAAATACAGAGACCCAGTACTTC

d_call: .
j_call: TRBJ1-2
clone_size: .
v_call: TRBV2
cdr3_aa: CASIENREGGYTF
cdr3_nt: TGTGCCAGCATCGAGAACAGGGAGGGAGGCTACACCTTC

d_call: .
j_call: TRBJ1-5
clone_size: .
v_call: TRBV6-5
cdr3_aa: CASSTGQYQPQHF
cdr3_nt: TGTGCCAGCAGCACAGGTCAATATCAGCCCCAGCATTTT

d_call: TRBD1
j_call: TRBJ1-2
clone_size: .
v_call: TRBV2
cdr3_aa: CASSGQEDGYTF
cdr3_nt: TGTGCCAGCAGCGGACAGGAGGATGGCTACACCTTC

d_call: .
j_call: TRBJ2-5
clone_size: .
v_call: TRBV7-6
cdr3_aa: CASNPFIGLSWETQYF
cdr3_nt: .

d_call: TRBD2
j_call: TRBJ2-1
clone_size: .
v_call: TRBV12-5
cdr3_aa: CASGYGGGLAGTLPWNEQFF
cdr3_nt: TGTGCTAGTGGTTATGGTGGGGGACTAGCGGGGACACTTCCGTGGAATGAGCAGTTCTTC

d_call: .
j_call: TRBJ1-2
clone_size: .
v_call: TRBV5-1
cdr3_aa: CASSLGAENYGYTF
cdr3_nt: TGCGCCAGCAGCTTGGGCGCGGAAAACTATGGCTACACCTTC

d_call: TRBD2
j_call: TRBJ2-2
clone_size: .
v_call: TRBV7-2
cdr3_aa: CASSRRGRTGELFF
cdr3_nt: TGTGCCAGCAGCCGCCGCGGGAGGACCGGGGAGCTGTTTTTT

d_call: .
j_call: TRBJ2-5
clone_size: .
v_call: TRBV11-2
cdr3_aa: CASSLGGGRETQYF
cdr3_nt: TGTGCCAGCAGCTTAGGGGGGGGCCGAGAGACCCAGTACTTC

d_call: .
j_call: TRBJ1-1
clone_size: .
v_call: TRBV14
cdr3_aa: CASSQEPGVRTEAFF
cdr3_nt: TGTGCCAGCAGCCAAGAACCAGGGGTACGGACTGAAGCTTTCTTT

d_call: TRBD2
j_call: TRBJ2-2
clone_size: .
v_call: TRBV10-2
cdr3_aa: CASRDSGGGTGELFF
cdr3_nt: TGCGCCAGCAGGGATAGCGGGGGTGGCACCGGGGAGCTGTTTTTT

d_call: .
j_call: TRBJ2-1
clone_size: .
v_call: TRBV7-8
cdr3_aa: CASIDYGNEQFF
cdr3_nt: TGTGCCAGCATCGACTATGGCAATGAGCAGTTCTTC

d_call: .
j_call: TRBJ1-4
clone_size: .
v_call: TRBV12-3/TRBV12-4
cdr3_aa: CASSSGGEKLFF
cdr3_nt: TGTGCCAGCAGTTCGGGAGGCGAAAAACTGTTTTTT

d_call: .
j_call: TRBJ1-1
clone_size: .
v_call: TRBV27
cdr3_aa: CASSLTRTDKAFF
cdr3_nt: TGTGCCAGCAGCCTAACCCGGACAGATAAAGCTTTCTTT

d_call: TRBD2
j_call: TRBJ2-3
clone_size: .
v_call: TRBV11-2
cdr3_aa: CASSTRMRGWTSGGENTDTQYF
cdr3_nt: TGTGCCAGCAGTACGAGGATGAGAGGTTGGACTAGCGGGGGGGAAAACACAGATACGCAGTATTTT

d_call: .
j_call: TRBJ2-5
clone_size: .
v_call: TRBV2
cdr3_aa: CASIRVLETQYF
cdr3_nt: TGTGCCAGCATCAGGGTTTTAGAGACCCAGTACTTC

d_call: TRBD1
j_call: TRBJ1-5
clone_size: .
v_call: TRBV3-1/TRBV3-2
cdr3_aa: CASSQKMGQRNQPQHF
cdr3_nt: TGTGCCAGCAGCCAGAAAATGGGACAGCGCAATCAGCCCCAGCATTTT

d_call: .
j_call: TRBJ1-3
clone_size: .
v_call: TRBV11-2
cdr3_aa: CASSTGYTIYF
cdr3_nt: TGTGCCAGCAGCACGGGGTACACCATATATTTT

d_call: .
j_call: TRBJ1-5
clone_size: .
v_call: TRBV3-1/TRBV3-2
cdr3_aa: CASSQDGGGRQPQHF
cdr3_nt: TGTGCCAGCAGCCAAGATGGGGGGGGAAGACAGCCCCAGCATTTT

d_call: TRBD2
j_call: TRBJ2-1
clone_size: .
v_call: TRBV7-2
cdr3_aa: CASSLVPSGGAYNEQFF
cdr3_nt: TGTGCCAGCAGCTTAGTTCCTAGCGGGGGGGCCTACAATGAGCAGTTCTTC

d_call: .
j_call: TRBJ1-6
clone_size: .
v_call: TRBV11-1
cdr3_aa: CASSLDRTNNSPLHF
cdr3_nt: TGTGCCAGCAGCTTAGATCGAACAAATAATTCACCCCTCCACTTT

d_call: .
j_call: TRBJ1-2
clone_size: .
v_call: TRBV5-6
cdr3_aa: CASRDLGRVLYGYTF
cdr3_nt: TGTGCCAGCAGAGATCTGGGCCGAGTGCTCTATGGCTACACCTTC

d_call: TRBD2
j_call: TRBJ2-2
clone_size: .
v_call: TRBV2
cdr3_aa: CASRGLAVTGELFF
cdr3_nt: TGTGCCAGCAGGGGACTAGCCGTCACCGGGGAGCTGTTTTTT

d_call: TRBD1
j_call: TRBJ1-1
clone_size: .
v_call: TRBV2
cdr3_aa: CASSDGHGTGGWGNTEAFF
cdr3_nt: TGTGCCAGCAGTGATGGTCATGGGACAGGGGGCTGGGGGAACACTGAAGCTTTCTTT

d_call: TRBD2
j_call: TRBJ2-3
clone_size: .
v_call: TRBV4-3
cdr3_aa: CASSPRTSGTDTQYF
cdr3_nt: TGCGCCAGCAGCCCACGGACTAGCGGGACAGATACGCAGTATTTT

d_call: .
j_call: TRBJ2-4
clone_size: .
v_call: TRBV2
cdr3_aa: CASSEGRNIQYF
cdr3_nt: TGTGCCAGCAGTGAGGGCCGGAACATTCAGTACTTC

d_call: TRBD1
j_call: TRBJ1-1
clone_size: once
v_call: TRBV6-6
cdr3_aa: CASSLQGDTEAFF
cdr3_nt: TGTGCCAGCAGTCTACAGGGGGACACTGAAGCTTTCTTT

d_call: .
j_call: TRBJ2-1
clone_size: .
v_call: TRBV6-5
cdr3_aa: CASRPRGGGYNEQFF
cdr3_nt: TGTGCCAGCAGGCCTAGGGGGGGTGGCTACAATGAGCAGTTCTTC

d_call: TRBD1
j_call: TRBJ2-5
clone_size: .
v_call: TRBV10-3
cdr3_aa: CAISEQADRGIETQYF
cdr3_nt: TGTGCCATCAGTGAGCAAGCAGACAGGGGAATCGAGACCCAGTACTTC

d_call: .
j_call: TRBJ2-3
clone_size: .
v_call: TRBV19
cdr3_aa: CASSINGGSLNTDTQYF
cdr3_nt: TGTGCCAGTAGTATAAATGGCGGTTCGCTGAACACAGATACGCAGTATTTT

d_call: .
j_call: TRBJ2-1
clone_size: .
v_call: TRBV28
cdr3_aa: CASSAQTSTYNEQFF
cdr3_nt: TGTGCCAGCAGTGCCCAAACTAGCACCTACAATGAGCAGTTCTTC

d_call: TRBD2
j_call: TRBJ2-5
clone_size: .
v_call: TRBV4-1
cdr3_aa: CASSQAPGGGETQYF
cdr3_nt: TGCGCCAGCAGCCAAGCTCCCGGGGGGGGAGAGACCCAGTACTTC

d_call: TRBD1
j_call: TRBJ2-5
clone_size: .
v_call: TRBV7-2
cdr3_aa: CASHARGRSETQYF
cdr3_nt: TGTGCCAGCCACGCGAGGGGGCGTTCGGAGACCCAGTACTTC

d_call: .
j_call: TRBJ2-1
clone_size: few
v_call: TRBV25-1
cdr3_aa: CASSAITAGYNEQFF
cdr3_nt: TGTGCCAGCAGTGCCATCACAGCAGGGTACAATGAGCAGTTCTTC